The 16 T cell receptor beta chains reported below all come from one sample, sequenced in a study of cytomegalovirus exposure and HLA in healthy donors. Vbeta (60) and Jbeta (13) primers were used in the PCR. Assay used: immunoSEQ multiplex PCR; TCRdb lists only in-frame clones, some missing. The sample includes some 110,000 clones, 76% of them seen just once. The sequenced sample consisted of PBMCs. The source is a man aged 35 to 55 in good health and CMV-seropositive.

The chain is built from TRBV19 and TRBJ2-2; TRBD1 might be the D (5 bases). CDR1 and CDR2 from the germline V gene are LNHDA and SQIVND (reference sequence). CDR3 length: 15 amino acids. The V end was cut by 3 bases, the J end by 4 bases, with 12 bases between. In DNA form, the CDR3 reads TGTGCCAGTAGTATGGGCAGGGCACGCACCGGGGAGCTGTTTTTT. It codes for CASSMGRARTGELFF.

This clone appeared once. The chain combines TRBV18 with TRBJ1-1, with TRBD1 matching over 7 bases. The V segment lost 3 bases and the J segment 3 bases; nucleotides outside the gene matches: 4. Germline CDR1 is KGHSH and CDR2 is LQKENI. The CDR3 is 14 residues long. The CDR3, as DNA: TGTGCCAGCTCACCGGGACAGAGAGACACTGAAGCTTTCTTT. Amino acid sequence: CASSPGQRDTEAFF.

The chain combines TRBV2 with TRBJ2-5; D is unclear. Germline loops: CDR1 SNHLY, CDR2 FYNNEI. The V gene lost 3 bases and the J gene lost 5 bases, with 7 bases spanning the gap. The CDR3 loop spans 12 amino acids. CDR3 DNA sequence: TGTGCCAGCAGTGAGTTTAGTGAGACCCAGTACTTC. It specifies CASSEFSETQYF.

The rearrangement uses TRBV2 and TRBJ2-1; D remains ambiguous. There are 14 residues in the CDR3. Trimming shortened V by 6 bases and J by 0 bases, and 9 bases separated the two germline ends. CDR1 is SNHLY, CDR2 FYNNEI, per germline. CDR3 coding DNA: TGTGCCAGCAGAAGAGTAAGCTCCTACAATGAGCAGTTCTTC. Translation: CASRRVSSYNEQFF.

The rearrangement uses TRBV30 and TRBJ1-2; weak D call: TRBD1 (5 bases). Trimming removed 3 bases at V and 5 bases at J, with 16 bases between. Per the germline V gene, CDR1 is GTSNPN and CDR2 is SVGIG (reference sequence). The CDR3 is 14 residues long. The CDR3 nucleotides read TGTGCCTGGAGCCCCACGGGGGGAATTTATGGCTACACCTTC. This sequence encodes CAWSPTGGIYGYTF.

The chain uses TRBV21-1 and TRBJ2-6; TRBD1 was called by the table and not checked on the DNA. TRBV21-1 is a known pseudogene. This CDR3 is built from 17 residues. This chain's CDR3 is CASSGGQGPSGANGLTF. CDR3 nucleotide sequence: TGTGCCAGCAGCGGGGGACAGGGGCCCTCTGGGGCCAACGGCCTGACTTTC.

This clone was picked up one time. The J gene is TRBJ1-4, the V gene TRBV2; weak D call: TRBD1 (6 bases). The CDR3 has 15 amino acids. Germline lookup yields CDR1 SNHLY and CDR2 FYNNEI. V was pared by 4 bases and J by 5 bases, with 14 bases between. DNA for the CDR3: TGTGCCAGCAGTGGGGTCGGGCAGGGGAATGAAAAACTGTTTTTT. Its protein is CASSGVGQGNEKLFF.

The chain has TRBV7-2 and TRBJ2-7, with TRBD2 identical over 7 bases. Germline trimming cut 6 bases from V and 3 bases from J; bases unmatched to any gene: 11. The CDR3 consists of 15 residues. Germline CDR1 is SGHTA and CDR2 is FQGNSA. The CDR3 loop is CASSRTGTTDYEQYF. The CDR3 nucleotides are TGTGCCAGCAGTCGGACCGGGACTACCGACTACGAGCAGTACTTC.

The chain combines TRBV6-1 with TRBJ1-3, with D perhaps TRBD1 (6 bases). The CDR3 covers 16 residues. Trimming removed 4 bases from V and 4 bases from J, with 17 bases in between. The germline gives CDR1 MNHNS, CDR2 SASEGT. CDR3 nucleotides: TGTGCCAGCAGTGCGACTCAGGGGTCTTCCGGAAACACCATATATTTT. Translating gives CASSATQGSSGNTIYF.

A few counts support this clone. V is TRBV5-1 and J is TRBJ2-1; 14 bases line up with TRBD2. There are 16 residues in the CDR3. V shed 5 bases, J shed 7 bases, and the junction held 8 bases outside the gene matches. Germline V gene sequence: CDR1 SGHRS, CDR2 YFSETQ. CDR3: CASRRGLAGAQNEQFF. In nucleotides, the CDR3 is TGCGCCAGCAGACGGGGACTAGCGGGAGCTCAGAATGAGCAGTTCTTC.

This clone was counted a single time. The rearrangement joins TRBV6-6 to TRBJ2-7; D not certain. CDR1 is MNHNY, CDR2 SVGAGI, per germline (reference sequence). This CDR3 spans 15 amino acids. Trimming left V 2 bases short and J 5 bases short, with 16 bases between. The DNA for the CDR3 is TGTGCCAGCAGTTACGTCCTGGGCACCCACCACGAGCAGTACTTC. Protein: CASSYVLGTHHEQYF.

This chain connects TRBV11-3 to TRBJ2-3; D perhaps matches TRBD2 (6 bases). With 7 bases removed from V and 4 bases from J, the gap between germline ends came to 21 bases. This CDR3 region has 16 residues. Per germline, CDR1 SGHNT and CDR2 YENEEA. The CDR3 region is CASTLAAGRGPDTQYF. The CDR3 nucleotides are TGTGCCAGCACCCTCGCTGCGGGACGAGGACCAGATACGCAGTATTTT.

The chain is built from TRBV19 and TRBJ2-7, with 8 bases matching TRBD2. In germline, CDR1 is LNHDA, CDR2 SQIVND (reference sequence). The CDR3 has 15 residues. The J segment lost 3 bases and the V segment lost 4 bases, leaving 8 bases of the junction unmatched. DNA of the CDR3: TGTGCCAGTAGTACCGGGGGGGGGACCGGCTACGAGCAGTACTTC. Translation gives CASSTGGGTGYEQYF.

The genes are TRBV27 and TRBJ1-1, with unresolved D. The V gene lost 3 bases and the J gene lost 1 base, with 9 bases spanning the gap. This CDR3 has 14 amino acids. Germline V gene lookup returns CDR1 MNHEY and CDR2 SMNVEV (reference sequence). This chain's CDR3 is CASSLVERNTEAFF. CDR3 nucleotides: TGTGCCAGCAGTTTGGTAGAACGGAACACTGAAGCTTTCTTT.

The genes are TRBV12-5 and TRBJ2-5, with 10 bases fitting TRBD1. The CDR3 extends over 18 amino acids. The germline V gene has CDR1 LGHNT and CDR2 FRNRAP. V was clipped by 0 bases and J by 3 bases; unmatched bases: 10. CDR3 in DNA: TGTGCTAGTGGTTTGGTAGAGCCCTGGACAGGGGGGAAAGAGACCCAGTACTTC. Translated, it gives CASGLVEPWTGGKETQYF. The entire variable domain, with the rest obtained from reference TRBV12-5 and TRBJ2-5, is as follows: DARVTQTPRHKVTEMGQEVTMRCQPILGHNTVFWYRQTMMQGLELLAYFRNRAPLDDSGMPKDRFSAEMPDATLATLKIQPSEPRDSAVYFCASGLVEPWTGGKETQYFGPGTRLLVL.

This chain links TRBV6-1 with TRBJ2-6; 7 bases map to TRBD2. V was clipped by 2 bases and J by 4 bases; unmatched bases: 2. Germline V gene sequence: CDR1 MNHNS, CDR2 SASEGT. The CDR3 length is 15 residues. The CDR3, as DNA: TGTGCCAGCAGTGAAAGCGGGGTCGGGGCCAACGTCCTGACTTTC. Its protein product is CASSESGVGANVLTF.